The 14 T cell receptor beta chains below all came from one sample that was sequenced in a study of control samples from healthy donors and cancer patients. This table comes from immunoSEQ multiplex PCR, and its TCRdb copy is limited to in-frame clones, with some not included. The profile covers about 180,000 clones, with approximately 92% appearing a single time and over 1.1% taken by the ten largest. Sequencing used blood. Source of these receptors: a man aged 25 to 40 in good health.

This sequence joins TRBV5-1 and TRBJ1-5; D is possibly TRBD1 (5 bases). The CDR3 sequence is 14 residues long. The ends were cut back, 4 bases at V and 4 bases at J, with 12 bases in the middle. Germline assignment: CDR1 SGHRS and CDR2 YFSETQ. The CDR3 spells CASSTGTENQPQHF. The CDR3 DNA reads TGCGCCAGCAGCACGGGGACGGAGAATCAGCCCCAGCATTTT.

CDR3 DNA: TGTGCCAGCAGTTACAGGGGCGAGCAGTACTTC. Protein: CASSYRGEQYF. J is TRBJ2-7 and V is TRBV6-5, with D maybe TRBD1 (5 bases). This CDR3 has 11 residues. Trimming left V 2 bases short and J 6 bases short, with 5 bases between. CDR1 and CDR2 (germline): MNHEY, SVGAGI.

This chain joins TRBV10-2 and TRBJ1-3; no clear D. The CDR3 sequence is 13 residues long. With 6 bases removed from V and 2 bases from J, the gap between germline ends came to 8 bases. The V gene's germline CDR1 is WSHSY and CDR2 SAAADI. CDR3 bases: TGCGCCAGCAGGGGGTCCCCTGGAAACACCATATATTTT. The encoded protein is CASRGSPGNTIYF.

The CDR3 region is CASSSLAGAPGDEQFF. The CDR3 nucleotides read TGTGCCAGCAGCTCCCTCGCGGGGGCCCCGGGGGATGAGCAGTTCTTC. This chain uses TRBV7-8 with TRBJ2-1, with TRBD2 as a possible D gene (7 bases). V was clipped by 4 bases and J by 8 bases, with 21 bases between them. In germline, CDR1 is SGHVS, CDR2 FQNEAQ. The CDR3 is 16 residues long.

The chain couples TRBV28 to TRBJ2-7; D unclear. The ends were cut back, 3 bases at V and 4 bases at J, with 4 bases in the middle. The CDR3 is 11 residues long. The germline V gene has CDR1 MDHEN and CDR2 SYDVKM. CDR3 DNA: TGTGCCAGCAGTTTCGGGTACGAGCAGTACTTC. Amino acids: CASSFGYEQYF.

The chain is built from TRBV5-4 and TRBJ2-1; 10 bases agree with TRBD2. The ends lost 3 bases at V and 3 bases at J; junction bases unmatched: 6. Germline lookup yields CDR1 SGHNT and CDR2 YYREEE (reference sequence). The CDR3 is made up of 16 amino acids. CDR3 amino acids: CASSSPLAGDYNEQFF. The CDR3 bases are TGTGCCAGCAGCTCGCCGCTAGCGGGGGACTACAATGAGCAGTTCTTC.

The chain has TRBV5-8 and TRBJ1-4, with D tentatively TRBD1 (6 bases). Per germline, CDR1 SGHTS and CDR2 YDEGEE. Deletions cut 4 bases from V and 5 bases from J, with 15 bases between. The CDR3 consists of 15 residues. CDR3 sequence: CASSRGGQLNEKLFF. The CDR3 coding sequence is TGTGCCAGCAGCCGAGGCGGACAGCTCAATGAAAAACTGTTTTTT.

This clone was found once. The CDR3 DNA sequence: TGTGCCAGCAGTGAAAGGATTTCCCGGACAGGGGTCGGTTCGCAGTATTTT. Amino acids: CASSERISRTGVGSQYF. The chain links TRBV2 to TRBJ2-3; 9 positions match TRBD1. The CDR3 length is 17 residues. Per the germline V gene, CDR1 is SNHLY and CDR2 is FYNNEI. V lost 2 bases to trimming and J lost 10 bases; unmatched junction nucleotides: 16.

CDR3 DNA sequence: TGTGCCAGCAGTGACTTCCCCGTCACAGATACGCAGTATTTT. The encoded protein is CASSDFPVTDTQYF. V gene TRBV6-4 combines with J gene TRBJ2-3; D is uncertain. The V end was cut by 1 base, the J end by 2 bases, with 7 bases between. Germline V gene lookup returns CDR1 MRHNA and CDR2 SNTAGT. The CDR3 extends over 14 amino acids.

This chain joins TRBV14 and TRBJ1-4; 10 bases align to TRBD1. CDR1 SGHDN and CDR2 FVKESK come from the germline V gene. The J segment lost 8 bases and the V segment lost 9 bases, leaving 15 bases of the junction unmatched. The CDR3 covers 16 residues. The CDR3 reads CARIRDRGELGEKLFF. In nucleotides, the CDR3 is TGTGCCAGAATCCGGGACAGGGGCGAGTTAGGGGAAAAACTGTTTTTT.

This rearrangement joins TRBV30 to TRBJ1-5; possible D gene TRBD1, 5 bases. Germline CDR1 GTSNPN, CDR2 SVGIG (reference sequence). Deletions cut 0 bases from V and 0 bases from J, with 9 bases between. This CDR3 has 15 amino acids. DNA for the CDR3: TGTGCCTGGAGTGTATCAGGGTTTAGCAATCAGCCCCAGCATTTT. Translating it yields CAWSVSGFSNQPQHF.

The chain carries TRBV18 and TRBJ2-1; tentatively, D is TRBD1 (5 bases). This CDR3 region has 13 residues. Germline loops: CDR1 KGHSH, CDR2 LQKENI. V was shortened by 5 bases and J by 0 bases, with 5 bases between the two germline ends. CDR3 coding DNA: TGTGCCAGCTCAGGGGCCTCCTACAATGAGCAGTTCTTC. This codes for CASSGASYNEQFF.

This clone was detected only once. V gene TRBV7-2 combines with J gene TRBJ2-3; D perhaps matches TRBD2 (5 bases). CDR3 size: 16 residues. The germline gives CDR1 SGHTA, CDR2 FQGNSA. V gave up 5 bases and J gave up 0 bases, with 15 bases separating them. The CDR3 loop is CASSPMILVSTDTQYF. In DNA, the CDR3 is TGTGCCAGCAGCCCCATGATACTAGTGAGCACAGATACGCAGTATTTT.

The chain joins TRBV27 to TRBJ2-3; D is possibly TRBD2 (5 bases). Trimming cost V 5 bases and J 9 bases, with 15 bases left between them. Per the germline V gene, CDR1 is MNHEY and CDR2 is SMNVEV (reference sequence). This CDR3 spans 13 amino acids. In DNA form, the CDR3 reads TGTGCCAGCAGTAGGCGACCCCCGGGGACGCAGTATTTT. Its protein product is CASSRRPPGTQYF.